This TCR beta chain was identified during a study of cytomegalovirus exposure and HLA in healthy donors. Study-wide background: Unique TCR beta sequences numbering about 100 million came from roughly 180 million T cells in an earlier analysis. Study-level points and caveats: In a later analysis, TCR beta V- and J-gene trimming showed a link to a missense DCLRE1C variant. Earlier analysis looked at TCR beta V segments, and most were productive about 87% or about 30% of the time. CMV antigen specificity of a few CMV-associated chains was confirmed in vitro.

As regards this clone: Its antigen is unidentified.

PCR involved 60 Vbeta and 13 Jbeta primers. Using immunoSEQ multiplex PCR, the repertoire was profiled, and TCRdb retains in-frame clones only, with some absent. The sample records fewer than 110,000 clones, 65% to 85% being singletons. CDR3 size: 12 residues. Germline V gene sequence: CDR1 SNHLY, CDR2 FYNNEI. The germline V and J ends were trimmed by 4 bases and 7 bases, with 10 bases remaining between them. This clonotype was sampled from a man between 18 and 35 years old in good health and CMV-seronegative. The rearrangement uses TRBV2 and TRBJ1-1; D not certain. Sample: PBMCs. CDR3 amino acids: CASSALSSEAFF. In nucleotides, the CDR3 is TGTGCCAGCAGTGCCCTGTCTAGTGAAGCTTTCTTT.